A single sample is the source of the 20 T cell receptor beta chains below, sequenced in a study of HIV-infected patients and healthy controls. No cell fractionation was done, so the repertoire covers all unsorted peripheral blood T cells. Around 530 ng RNA was reverse transcribed with alpha and beta constant-region primers. Separate chain-specific third strand synthesis with multiplexing indices produced the alpha and beta libraries. MiXCR, applied by TCRdb to the 5' RACE reads, yields one record per CDR3 protein. The table records tens of thousands of distinct CDR3 sequences, about 9% of them present only once. Sequencing was done on a sample of blood. The receptor source for this set is an adult in good health.

The chain joins TRBV4-3 to TRBJ2-3, with D unresolved. Germline CDR1 LGHNA, CDR2 YSLEER. V shed 0 bases and J shed 0 bases, with 10 bases lying between them. The CDR3 has 16 residues. The CDR3 nucleotides are TGCGCCAGCAGCCAAGATACCGGGCTTAGCACAGATACGCAGTATTTT. It is translated as CASSQDTGLSTDTQYF.

This clonotype has a count of ten or more. The V gene is TRBV28, the J gene TRBJ1-5; TRBD1 matches 8 bases. CDR1 is MDHEN and CDR2 is SYDVKM in the germline V gene. Trimming at V came to 6 bases and at J to 6 bases, leaving 10 bases not matched to a gene. There are 15 residues in the CDR3. This CDR3 is CASRPRDRFTQPQHF. The CDR3 DNA follows: TGTGCCAGCAGACCCAGGGACAGGTTCACTCAGCCCCAGCATTTT. Complete variable domain (other parts from reference TRBV28 and TRBJ1-5): DVKVTQSSRYLVKRTGEKVFLECVQDMDHENMFWYRQDPGLGLRLIYFSYDVKMKEKGDIPEGYSVSREKKERFSLILESASTNQTSMYLCASRPRDRFTQPQHFGDGTRLSIL.

This clonotype was detected ten times or more. J is TRBJ2-5 and V is TRBV28, with TRBD2 matching over 7 bases. The V gene end was trimmed by 7 bases and the J gene end by 4 bases; junction bases not matched to a gene: 15. The CDR3 is 16 residues long. The germline V gene has CDR1 MDHEN and CDR2 SYDVKM. CDR3 sequence reads: CASIPPAGSFRETQYF. The CDR3 DNA follows: TGTGCCAGCATTCCCCCAGCGGGGAGCTTCAGAGAGACCCAGTACTTC.

The chain employs TRBV29-1 and TRBJ1-1; tentatively, D is TRBD1 (5 bases). CDR1 is SQVTM, CDR2 ANQGSEA, per germline. V dropped 2 bases and J dropped 1 base, with 5 bases sitting between them. The CDR3 is made up of 12 amino acids. The CDR3 region is CSVERGNTEAFF. In DNA, the CDR3 is TGCAGCGTTGAAAGGGGGAACACTGAAGCTTTCTTT.

This clonotype has a count of ten or more. This chain connects TRBV4-3 to TRBJ1-5; no definite D call. The CDR3 runs to 14 residues. Trimming took 1 base from V and 2 from J, leaving 6 bases between them. Germline-derived CDR1 and CDR2 are LGHNA and YSLEER. For the CDR3, the DNA is TGCGCCAGCAGCCAAGGGACGGGCAATCAGCCCCAGCATTTT. Encoded protein: CASSQGTGNQPQHF.

This clonotype occurred a few times. This chain uses TRBV12-3 or TRBV12-4 with TRBJ1-2; no clear D. The CDR3 loop spans 13 amino acids. V gave up 2 bases and J gave up 8 bases, with 12 bases separating them. CDR3 in DNA: TGTGCCAGCAGTTTACTTGAGGCCCGGGGCTACACCTTC. Encoded protein: CASSLLEARGYTF.

This clonotype has at least ten counts. The rearrangement links TRBV18 to TRBJ1-4; D is uncertain. V was pared by 0 bases and J by 4 bases, with 0 bases between. CDR1 is KGHSH, CDR2 LQKENI, per germline. The length of the CDR3 is 12 residues. CDR3 loop: CASSPPNEKLFF. CDR3 in DNA: TGTGCCAGCTCACCACCTAATGAAAAACTGTTTTTT.

The V gene is TRBV12-3 or TRBV12-4, the J gene TRBJ1-5; the D gene is possibly TRBD1 (5 bases). V was trimmed by 6 bases and J by 6 bases, leaving 18 bases between them. The CDR3 is 15 amino acids. CDR3 sequence reads: CASRDGTVIGQPQHF. The CDR3 DNA follows: TGTGCCAGCAGGGACGGGACGGTGATCGGTCAGCCCCAGCATTTT.

The sample holds a few counts of this clonotype. This chain joins TRBV5-4 and TRBJ2-7; 7 bases agree with TRBD1. With 4 bases clipped from V and 2 bases from J, the junction kept 3 bases outside the gene matches. CDR1 SGHNT and CDR2 YYREEE come from the germline V gene (reference sequence). The CDR3 runs 13 residues. The CDR3: CASSPGQTYEQYF. The CDR3 DNA reads as TGTGCCAGCAGCCCGGGACAGACCTACGAGCAGTACTTC.

This clonotype was counted ten times or more. This chain links TRBV6-6 with TRBJ2-7, with D perhaps matching TRBD2 (6 bases). This CDR3 has 13 amino acids. Trimming shortened V by 2 bases and J by 6 bases, and 11 bases separated the two germline ends. Germline V gene sequence: CDR1 MNHNY, CDR2 SVGAGI (reference sequence). The CDR3 DNA reads TGTGCCAGCAGTTACGTCGGGGGAACCGAGCAGTACTTC. This gives the protein CASSYVGGTEQYF.

Many counts were recorded for this clonotype. The chain is built from TRBV7-2 and TRBJ2-7, with 9 bases matching TRBD1. The germline V gene encodes CDR1 SGHTA and CDR2 FQGNSA. J was trimmed by 2 bases and V by 5 bases; bases with no gene match: 10. This CDR3 spans 16 amino acids. The CDR3 sequence: CASSKPRDRVTYEQYF. The CDR3 DNA follows: TGTGCCAGCAGCAAACCCCGGGACAGGGTAACCTACGAGCAGTACTTC.

This clonotype was detected many times. The chain combines TRBV5-1 with TRBJ2-3, with TRBD2 matching over 11 bases. The V and J ends lost 5 bases and 5 bases, in that order; junction bases with no gene match: 7. The CDR3 loop spans 15 amino acids. The germline V gene encodes CDR1 SGHRS and CDR2 YFSETQ. CDR3 in amino acids: CASRSSGGARDTQYF. The CDR3 coding sequence is TGCGCCAGCAGAAGTAGCGGGGGGGCAAGAGATACGCAGTATTTT.

This clonotype was counted many times. The V gene is TRBV11-2, the J gene TRBJ2-5; no firm D call. Germline V gives CDR1 SGHAT, CDR2 FQNNGV. This CDR3 is built from 12 residues. Trimming pared 5 bases from V and 5 bases from J, leaving 9 bases between. The CDR3 DNA is TGTGCCAGCAGCCGTGTCGGGGAGACCCAGTACTTC. Translated: CASSRVGETQYF. The full variable domain, with the rest looked up from reference TRBV11-2 and TRBJ2-5, is EAGVAQSPRYKIIEKRQSVAFWCNPISGHATLYWYQQILGQGPKLLIQFQNNGVVDDSQLPKDRFSAERLKGVDSTLKIQPAKLEDSAVYLCASSRVGETQYFGPGTRLLVL.

This clonotype was recorded at least ten times. The chain uses TRBV6-1 and TRBJ1-5; 7 bases agree with TRBD1. The CDR3 extends over 19 amino acids. Germline loops: CDR1 MNHNS, CDR2 SASEGT. The ends lost 4 bases at V and 0 bases at J; junction bases unmatched: 15. CDR3 DNA sequence: TGTGCCAGCAGTGCGTCACAGGGGACCCGCGTGTATAGCAATCAGCCCCAGCATTTT. Translated, it gives CASSASQGTRVYSNQPQHF.

This clonotype has at least ten counts. The V call is TRBV6-6, the J call TRBJ1-2; the D gene is possibly TRBD1 (5 bases). The CDR3 loop spans 15 amino acids. Trimming took off 6 bases at V and 4 bases at J, with 18 bases between the two ends. The germline V gene has CDR1 MNHNY and CDR2 SVGAGI (reference sequence). In DNA form, the CDR3 reads TGTGCCAGCAGCCGTTCGGACAAGCTGAGCTATGGCTACACCTTC. Translation gives CASSRSDKLSYGYTF.

This clonotype was observed a handful of times. The chain couples TRBV19 to TRBJ2-1; D remains ambiguous. This CDR3 is 20 amino acids long. From germline, CDR1 is LNHDA and CDR2 SQIVND (reference sequence). Trimming stripped 5 bases from V and 0 bases from J, with 26 bases between. CDR3 DNA: TGTGCCAGTAGTCCCCCAGCAGGACGAGCTTATCCTAGCTCCTACAATGAGCAGTTCTTC. Amino acid sequence: CASSPPAGRAYPSSYNEQFF.

This clonotype was counted at least ten times. This rearrangement joins TRBV20-1 to TRBJ1-1; no firm D call. The CDR3 sequence is 11 residues long. V shed 7 bases and J shed 3 bases, with 9 bases lying between them. Germline V CDR1 and CDR2: DFQATT, SNEGSKA (reference sequence). The DNA for the CDR3 is TGCAGTGGTTCGGCTGACACTGAAGCTTTCTTT. It is translated as CSGSADTEAFF.

By share, this clonotype counts as medium-sized. This chain joins TRBV15 and TRBJ2-1; 8 bases are shared with TRBD2. After removal of 0 bases from V and 8 bases from J, the junction contained 12 bases not matched to a gene. The CDR3 length is 17 residues. From germline, CDR1 is LNHNV and CDR2 YYDKDF (reference sequence). The CDR3, as DNA: TGTGCCACCAGCAGAGATACGGGGGGGTTGGATGGGGATGAGCAGTTCTTC. Translating it yields CATSRDTGGLDGDEQFF.

Ten or more counts support this clonotype. The rearrangement uses TRBV6-2 or TRBV6-3 and TRBJ1-5; D gene unclear. Looked up from germline, CDR1 is MNHEY and CDR2 is SVGEGT. This CDR3 has 14 residues. The V end lost 4 bases, the J end lost 0 bases, and 7 bases lay between the germline ends. The CDR3, as DNA: TGTGCCAGCAGTTCCCACCGTAGCAATCAGCCCCAGCATTTT. It yields the protein CASSSHRSNQPQHF.

This clonotype has ten or more counts. The V gene is TRBV6-2 or TRBV6-3, the J gene TRBJ2-1, with 15 nucleotides matching TRBD2. CDR3 length equals 15 residues. Germline CDR1 is MNHEY and CDR2 is SVGEGT. The J segment lost 7 bases and the V segment lost 6 bases, leaving 4 bases of the junction unmatched. The CDR3 nucleotides are TGTGCCAGCAGCCCCGGGACTAGCGGGGGGAATGAGCAGTTCTTC. Translation gives CASSPGTSGGNEQFF.